A single T cell receptor (beta chain) is shown here with its context. The record originates from a study of shared clonotypes between healthy human individuals. Naive CD8 cells lacked CD45RO and underwent positive selection for CCR7, leaving out terminally differentiated effector memory CD45RA+ cells. Germline CDR1 and CDR2: MNHEY and SMNVEV (reference sequence). V was pared by 5 bases and J by 2 bases, with 15 bases between. The CDR3 sequence is 15 residues long. The data were produced by immunoSEQ multiplex PCR, yet TCRdb's version contains in-frame clones alone and is incomplete. Of about 2.1 million clones listed, roughly 93% were seen once; the top ten hold about 1.6%.

The sequence was collected from a man aged 18 to 29 in good health. Some clones in this sample may be carry-over from other donors' samples. This chain connects TRBV27 to TRBJ2-5; D call uncertain. The sample consisted of naive CD8+ T cells from PBMCs. CDR3 coding DNA: TGTGCCAGCAGTCCAACGCCCCAGATGCAAGAGACCCAGTACTTC. Its translation is CASSPTPQMQETQYF.